The present entry profiles one T cell receptor beta chain with its context. In the authors' methods: Cell counts per sample came from amplifying reference gene primers. Profiled with immunoSEQ multiplex PCR; TCRdb holds only in-frame clones, not every one. Clone size and the V and J calls come from that table; the DNA yielded D and trimming. The table shows around 63,000 clones, with roughly 90% occurring only once. This specimen belongs to a study of blood T cell repertoires in COVID-19. Study overall: Samples representing acute and convalescent COVID-19 were sourced from the United States, Italy and Spain. Sources were T cells, B-cell-depleted T cells, or PBMCs; the material itself was cDNA or gDNA.

This clonotype originated in a man aged 45-60 years with active COVID-19. The sample comprised peripheral blood.

The DNA of the CDR3 is TGTGCCAGCAGCTTAGCAGTCCAGGGACAAGAGACCCAGTACTTC. This encodes CASSLAVQGQETQYF. The V gene is TRBV11-3, the J gene TRBJ2-5, with a weak D call TRBD1 (5 bases). The CDR3 totals 15 residues. Trimming removed 1 base from V and 2 bases from J, with 11 bases in between. From germline, CDR1 is SGHNT and CDR2 YENEEA.